The 10 T cell receptor beta chains below come from one sample, sequenced in a study of T cells in localized non-small cell lung cancer. Assay: immunoSEQ multiplex PCR; the TCRdb copy retains only in-frame clones and omits some. The table records 25,000 to 35,000 clones, around 91% of them present only once. This specimen was peripheral blood, taken before any cancer treatment. These receptor sequences come from a woman aged 35 to 75 with stage I lung adenocarcinoma.

The chain recombines TRBV7-2 with TRBJ2-3; 9 nucleotides agree with TRBD1. The CDR3 has 15 amino acids. V was pared by 3 bases and J by 1 base, with 2 bases of the junction left unmatched. Germline V lookup: CDR1 SGHTA, CDR2 FQGNSA. The CDR3 sequence: CASSFRTGGTDTQYF. CDR3 sequence (DNA): TGTGCCAGCAGCTTCCGGACAGGGGGCACAGATACGCAGTATTTT. The full variable domain, its missing parts supplied by reference TRBV7-2 and TRBJ2-3, is GAGVSQSPSNKVTEKGKDVELRCDPISGHTALYWYRQSLGQGLEFLIYFQGNSAPDKSGLPSDRFSAERTGGSVSTLTIQRTQQEDSAVYLCASSFRTGGTDTQYFGPGTRLTVL.

The rearrangement joins TRBV11-3 to TRBJ1-6; D possibly corresponds to TRBD1 (5 bases). The CDR3 loop spans 14 amino acids. V gave up 4 bases and J gave up 9 bases, with 13 bases separating them. The germline V gene has CDR1 SGHNT and CDR2 YENEEA. For the CDR3, the DNA is TGTGCCAGCAGCTCCGGACAAGCTTCTTCACCCCTCCACTTT. It specifies CASSSGQASSPLHF.

This rearrangement joins TRBV7-6 to TRBJ1-1; possibly TRBD1 for D (5 bases). Trimming left V 1 base short and J 5 bases short, with 11 bases between. This CDR3 region has 14 residues. The germline V gene encodes CDR1 SGHVS and CDR2 FNYEAQ. The CDR3 loop is CASSLGRDLTEAFF. CDR3 nucleotides: TGTGCCAGCAGCTTAGGGAGGGACCTGACTGAAGCTTTCTTT.

V and J are TRBV5-1 and TRBJ1-3; D unclear. Trimming pared 0 bases from V and 2 bases from J, leaving 6 bases between. Germline V gene sequence: CDR1 SGHRS, CDR2 YFSETQ. The CDR3 consists of 14 residues. CDR3 loop: CASSLGTAGNTIYF. In DNA form, the CDR3 reads TGCGCCAGCAGCTTGGGGACTGCTGGAAACACCATATATTTT.

V gene TRBV2 combines with J gene TRBJ1-3; TRBD1 is a possible D gene (5 bases). This CDR3 is built from 16 residues. Germline V lookup: CDR1 SNHLY, CDR2 FYNNEI. The V end lost 3 bases, the J end lost 0 bases, and 12 bases lay between the germline ends. As DNA, the CDR3 is TGTGCCAGCAGTGATAATAGGGGTGGCTCTGGAAACACCATATATTTT. As protein: CASSDNRGGSGNTIYF.

The chain employs TRBV7-8 and TRBJ2-5; a possible D gene is TRBD1 (6 bases). V lost 5 bases and J lost 5, with 15 bases in between. This CDR3 has 14 amino acids. CDR1 is SGHVS, CDR2 FQNEAQ, per germline. CDR3: CASSTRGWRETQYF. The CDR3 region has the DNA TGTGCCAGCAGCACAAGGGGGTGGCGGGAGACCCAGTACTTC.

V and J are TRBV27 and TRBJ2-5, with D maybe TRBD1 (5 bases). V was clipped by 5 bases and J by 7 bases, with 11 bases between them. Germline V gene sequence: CDR1 MNHEY, CDR2 SMNVEV (reference sequence). The CDR3 extends over 12 amino acids. The DNA of the CDR3 is TGTGCCAGCAGTACTCAAGGGGTGACCCAGTACTTC. Translating it yields CASSTQGVTQYF.

This chain uses TRBV19 with TRBJ1-5; D is ambiguous. Germline CDR1 LNHDA, CDR2 SQIVND (reference sequence). V lost 6 bases, J lost 1 base, and 16 bases lay in between. This CDR3 has 16 amino acids. CDR3 bases: TGTGCCAGTAGAGAGGTCGGGGTGTCGAGCAATCAGCCCCAGCATTTT. Its protein product is CASREVGVSSNQPQHF.

A single count supports this clone. The chain is built from TRBV25-1 and TRBJ2-1; possibly TRBD1 or TRBD2 for D (6 bases each). The CDR3 runs to 14 residues. Trimming removed 3 bases from V and 7 bases from J, with 13 bases in between. The germline gives CDR1 MGHDK, CDR2 SYGVNS. The CDR3 region is CASSEFQGRNEQFF. The CDR3 DNA sequence: TGTGCCAGCAGTGAGTTCCAGGGGAGGAATGAGCAGTTCTTC. The full variable domain, its missing parts supplied by reference TRBV25-1 and TRBJ2-1, is EADIYQTPRYLVIGTGKKITLECSQTMGHDKMYWYQQDPGMELHLIHYSYGVNSTEKGDLSSESTVSRIRTEHFPLTLESARPSHTSQYLCASSEFQGRNEQFFGPGTRLTVL.

The J gene is TRBJ1-5, the V gene TRBV10-1; D perhaps matches TRBD1 (6 bases). Per germline, CDR1 WNHNN and CDR2 SYGVQD (reference sequence). Between the trimmed V and J ends, which lost 3 bases and 3 bases, there was a span of 9 bases. The CDR3 spans 14 residues. The DNA for the CDR3 is TGCGCCAGCAGTGATACAGGGTCCAATCAGCCCCAGCATTTT. Protein product: CASSDTGSNQPQHF.